Listed below are T cell receptor beta chains from one sample, sequenced in a study of shared clonotypes between healthy human individuals. TCRdb's table, derived via immunoSEQ multiplex PCR, lists solely in-frame clones and lacks some. Of around 2,000,000 clones listed, 90% to 95% were seen once; the top ten hold 1.5% to 2%. Sequencing was carried out using naive CD8+ T cells from PBMCs. Receptors originate from a man aged 18 to 29 in good health. Some clones in this sample may be carry-over from other donors' samples. Each CDR3 is given with its conserved first and last residue. A D gene is named only where the DNA matches it firmly. Size values are once, few and many counts, or a class for expanded clones, and some rows have none.

cdr3_nt cdr3_aa j_call v_call d_call clone_size
TGTGCCAGTAGTATAGATCTGGTCGGAGGGATGGGGGACACTGAAGCTTTCTTT CASSIDLVGGMGDTEAFF TRBJ1-1 TRBV19 - -
TGTGCCAGCAGTGAAGCGTGGACAGGGAGTCAGCCCCAGCATTTT CASSEAWTGSQPQHF TRBJ1-5 TRBV2 TRBD1 -
TGTGCCAGCAGCGCAGGGGGAATCCAAGAGACCCAGTACTTC CASSAGGIQETQYF TRBJ2-5 TRBV7-9 TRBD1 -
TGTGCCAGCAGCCTCGAAGGAAGCGGGGCTAGCACAGATACGCAGTATTTT CASSLEGSGASTDTQYF TRBJ2-3 TRBV9 TRBD2 -
TGTGCCAGCAGCGGGGGACAGTTGTTCACAGATACGCAGTATTTT CASSGGQLFTDTQYF TRBJ2-3 TRBV9 TRBD1 -
TGTGCCAGCAGTGCCCCGGGACTAGCGGGAGTTGCCTACAATGAGCAGTTCTTC CASSAPGLAGVAYNEQFF TRBJ2-1 TRBV27 TRBD2 -
TGTGCCAGTACCCCAGGGGGGGCGGGCGAAAAACTGTTTTTT CASTPGGAGEKLFF TRBJ1-4 TRBV19 TRBD1 -
TGTGCCAGCGCGGGAGTTAGGGCGACCGGGGAGCTGTTTTTT CASAGVRATGELFF TRBJ2-2 TRBV11-2 TRBD2 -
TGTGCCAGCAGCCACACGTGGGGGGGCAGCGCAGATACGCAGTATTTT CASSHTWGGSADTQYF TRBJ2-3 TRBV28 - -
TGTGCCAGCAGCTTGGGACAGGGGAATGGCTACACCTTC CASSLGQGNGYTF TRBJ1-2 TRBV5-6 TRBD1 -
TGTGCCAGCAGTTTATGGGGTGCTTTAGCAGATACGCAGTATTTT CASSLWGALADTQYF TRBJ2-3 TRBV27 - -
TGTGCCAGCTCACCAGAGGGGGCTAACTATGGCTACACCTTC CASSPEGANYGYTF TRBJ1-2 TRBV18 - -
TGTGCCAGCAGTGCGAGGGGGACTCGCGAAGTAGAGTTCTTC CASSARGTREVEFF TRBJ2-1 TRBV6-6 - -
TGTGCCAGCAGTTACCAGGGACATCGTTCCTACGAGCAGTACTTC CASSYQGHRSYEQYF TRBJ2-7 TRBV6-6 - -
TGTGCCAGCAGCTTTACCCGACAGGGGACCGCCTACAATGAGCAGTTCTTC CASSFTRQGTAYNEQFF TRBJ2-1 TRBV11-2 TRBD1 -
TGTGCCAGCAGCGTAGCGGGTACTAGCACAGATACGCAGTATTTT CASSVAGTSTDTQYF TRBJ2-3 TRBV9 - -
TGTGCCAGCAGTTATGGGGGGGACCTTTCAGCTTTCTTT CASSYGGDLSAFF TRBJ1-1 TRBV6-5 - -
TGTGCCAGCAGTTTAGGACTCGATAGCTCCTACGAGCAGTACTTC CASSLGLDSSYEQYF TRBJ2-7 TRBV27 - -
TGCGCCAGCAGGCCCCTCGGTGGAAATGGCTACACCTTC CASRPLGGNGYTF TRBJ1-2 TRBV4-1 - -
TGTGCCAGCAGGACTTTACCGGGACAGGGGGCATGGAATGAGCAGTTCTTC CASRTLPGQGAWNEQFF TRBJ2-1 TRBV27 TRBD1 -
TGTGCCAGCTCACCACCCGGGGGCAGCGACGAGCAGTACTTC CASSPPGGSDEQYF TRBJ2-7 TRBV18 - once
TGCGCCAGCAGCTTGGCGCTCTATGGTTTTGGGGAAGCGAACATTCAGTACTTC CASSLALYGFGEANIQYF TRBJ2-4 TRBV5-1 - -
TGTGCCAGCAGCTTAACAGGGGCCCGACTGGACACCATATATTTT CASSLTGARLDTIYF TRBJ1-3 TRBV13 TRBD1 -
TGTGCCAGCAGTTTATCTAGCGGCTGGGGCTCCTACAATGAGCAGTTCTTC CASSLSSGWGSYNEQFF TRBJ2-1 TRBV27 - -
TGCGCCAGCAGCCAAGAGAACCGGGACAACTACGAGCAGTACTTC CASSQENRDNYEQYF TRBJ2-7 TRBV4-3 - -
TGTGCCAGCACCCCGTGGACTAGCGGTACTTACGAGCAGTACTTC CASTPWTSGTYEQYF TRBJ2-7 TRBV5-8 TRBD2 once
TGTGCCAGCAGCTCCTCCGGGGGGCCAAACTATGGCTACACCTTC CASSSSGGPNYGYTF TRBJ1-2 TRBV7-9 - -
TGTGCCAGCAGCTTGCCCTCGGGGGCAGGTGGCTACACCTTC CASSLPSGAGGYTF TRBJ1-2 TRBV5-6 - -